These T cell receptor beta chains were read from a single sample in a study of shared clonotypes between healthy human individuals. The data were produced by immunoSEQ multiplex PCR, yet TCRdb's version contains in-frame clones alone and is incomplete. The sample holds 2 million to 2.5 million clones, 90% to 95% seen once. The sample comprised naive CD4+ T cells from PBMCs. These receptors all come from a man younger than 35 in good health. Some clones in this sample may be carry-over from other donors' samples. Both conserved end residues are part of each CDR3. D genes are given only for firm matches. Clone size is not always given. Where it is, it says once, few, many or a class for expanded clones.

V	size	J	D	DNA	CDR3
TRBV2	-	TRBJ2-3	-	TGTGCCAGCAGTGGTGGGGGCACAGATACGCAGTATTTT	CASSGGGTDTQYF
TRBV7-6	-	TRBJ1-1	-	TGTGCCAGCGGCCCAGGGCCGAACACTGAAGCTTTCTTT	CASGPGPNTEAFF
TRBV5-8	-	TRBJ2-6	-	TGTGCCAGCAGCTTGCAGGGTGCGGCTGGGGCCAACGTCCTGACTTTC	CASSLQGAAGANVLTF
TRBV28	-	TRBJ2-5	TRBD2	TGTGCCAGCAGACATCCGACTAGCGGGAGCCCGGAGACCCAGTACTTC	CASRHPTSGSPETQYF
TRBV7-9	-	TRBJ2-1	TRBD2	TGTGCCAGCAGCCCCCCAAGCGGGAGAGTGGGGAATGAGCAGTTCTTC	CASSPPSGRVGNEQFF
TRBV6-5	-	TRBJ2-1	-	TGTGCCAGCAGGACCGGGACTGGCTACAATGAGCAGTTCTTC	CASRTGTGYNEQFF
TRBV10-3	few	TRBJ1-1	TRBD1	TGTGCCATCAACACAGGACAGGGTGATTTCACTGAAGCTTTCTTT	CAINTGQGDFTEAFF
TRBV2	-	TRBJ1-3	TRBD1	TGTGCCAGCAGTTTCGGGACAGGAGGAAACACCATATATTTT	CASSFGTGGNTIYF
TRBV19	once	TRBJ2-1	TRBD2	TGTGCCAGTAGTTTTGGGACTAGCGGGAGCTCCTACAATGAGCAGTTCTTC	CASSFGTSGSSYNEQFF
TRBV4-2	-	TRBJ2-2	-	TGTGCCAGCAGCCAAGGTGAATCGGGGATGAACACCGGGGAGCTGTTTTTT	CASSQGESGMNTGELFF
TRBV18	-	TRBJ1-3	-	TGTGCCAGCTCACGGGCTCTCTCCACTGGAAACACCATATATTTT	CASSRALSTGNTIYF
TRBV5-1	-	TRBJ1-1	-	TGCGCCAGCAGCTCCATTTTAGGCAGGAGCCAAAACACTGAAGCTTTCTTT	CASSSILGRSQNTEAFF
TRBV9	-	TRBJ2-2	TRBD1	TGTGCCAGCAGCGTAGTAGGGGGCAACACCGGGGAGCTGTTTTTT	CASSVVGGNTGELFF
TRBV5-1	once	TRBJ2-2	-	TGCGCCAGCAGCCCGTACAGGGTAGTCGGGGAGCTGTTTTTT	CASSPYRVVGELFF
TRBV2	once	TRBJ1-5	-	TGTGCCAGCAGTGAGAGGACCCATAGCAATCAGCCCCAGCATTTT	CASSERTHSNQPQHF
TRBV19	-	TRBJ2-7	TRBD1	TGTGCCAGTAGCCCGATCGGGACAGGGGGCCACGAGCAGTACTTC	CASSPIGTGGHEQYF
TRBV6-1	-	TRBJ2-4	TRBD1	TGTGCCAGCAGTGGGACAGGGTTACTTTACTTC	CASSGTGLLYF
TRBV6-5	-	TRBJ2-7	-	TGTGCCAGCAGTTTCCGGGACCCTGGATACGAGCAGTACTTC	CASSFRDPGYEQYF
TRBV9	-	TRBJ1-3	-	TGTGCCAGCAGCCCCGCAGGGGACTACTCTGGAAACACCATATATTTT	CASSPAGDYSGNTIYF
TRBV11-2	-	TRBJ2-7	-	TGTGCCAGCAGCTTAGAAACCGAGCAGTACTTC	CASSLETEQYF
TRBV10-3	-	TRBJ2-3	TRBD2	TGTGCCATCAGTGAATCCGGGACTAGCGGGAGGACTGGCACAGATACGCAGTATTTT	CAISESGTSGRTGTDTQYF
TRBV7-6	-	TRBJ2-3	TRBD2	TGTGCCAGCAGCGGTAGCGGGGGCACGCAGTATTTT	CASSGSGGTQYF
TRBV5-1	-	TRBJ2-5	TRBD1	TGCGCCAGCAGTTATGGACAGGGGGCTGAGACCCAGTACTTC	CASSYGQGAETQYF
TRBV6-5	once	TRBJ1-2	-	TGTGCCAGCAGTTACCGGGGACGGGGCGGCTATGGCTACACCTTC	CASSYRGRGGYGYTF
TRBV28	-	TRBJ1-1	TRBD1	TGTGCCAGCAGTGCCGACAGGGGGCTAAGAGCTTTCTTT	CASSADRGLRAFF
TRBV6-5	-	TRBJ1-1	-	TGTGCCAGCAGTTACTCGCCCAGGATGAACACTGAAGCTTTCTTT	CASSYSPRMNTEAFF
TRBV18	few	TRBJ1-1	-	TGTGCCAGCTCACCACGAGAGAACACTGAAGCTTTCTTT	CASSPRENTEAFF
TRBV7-3	-	TRBJ2-1	TRBD1	TGTGCCAGCAGCTTACAACCGGGACAGGGTTTGGGTGAGCAGTTCTTC	CASSLQPGQGLGEQFF
TRBV5-1	-	TRBJ1-5	-	TGCGCCAGCAGCTTGGATATGGATCAGCCCCAGCATTTT	CASSLDMDQPQHF
TRBV14	-	TRBJ2-1	TRBD2	TGTGCCAGCAGCCATTCGACTAGCGGATACAATGAGCAGTTCTTC	CASSHSTSGYNEQFF
TRBV6-5	few	TRBJ1-4	-	TGTGCCAGCAGTGGACCTACGTACTTACTGTTTTTT	CASSGPTYLLFF
TRBV5-1	-	TRBJ2-1	-	TGCGCCAGCAGCTTGTCTGGGGGCGTGGGGTCCTACAATGAGCAGTTCTTC	CASSLSGGVGSYNEQFF
TRBV5-1	once	TRBJ2-3	TRBD2	TGCGCCAGCAGCTTCCTAGCGGGATTTTCAGATACGCAGTATTTT	CASSFLAGFSDTQYF
TRBV11-2	-	TRBJ1-1	-	TGTGCCAGCAGCTTAGATAACACTGAAGCTTTCTTT	CASSLDNTEAFF
TRBV7-9	-	TRBJ2-1	TRBD2	TGTGCCAGCAGCTTTCCGGGACTAGCGACCAATGAGCAGTTCTTC	CASSFPGLATNEQFF
TRBV21-1	-	TRBJ2-5	-	TGTGCCAGCAGCAATTATGACTATAGGAAAGGCCCAATGGAGACCCAGTACTTC	CASSNYDYRKGPMETQYF
TRBV28	-	TRBJ2-5	TRBD1	TGTGCCAGCACCGAAGACAGGGCAGTTTCGGAGACCCAGTACTTC	CASTEDRAVSETQYF
TRBV7-3	-	TRBJ1-1	-	TGTGCCAGCAGCTCACAGGGTTACACTGAAGCTTTCTTT	CASSSQGYTEAFF
TRBV28	-	TRBJ1-5	-	TGTGCCAGCAGTTTGGCGGGGGCTCAAGATAGCAATCAGCCCCAGCATTTT	CASSLAGAQDSNQPQHF
TRBV19	-	TRBJ1-1	-	TGTGCCAGTAGTAATCGGCAGAACACTGAAGCTTTCTTT	CASSNRQNTEAFF
TRBV6-5	-	TRBJ2-3	-	TGTGCCAGCACTTCCGGGACAGATACGCAGTATTTT	CASTSGTDTQYF
TRBV29-1	once	TRBJ1-1	-	TGCAGCGTTGGTTTGTCCCAGGGAACTGAAGCTTTCTTT	CSVGLSQGTEAFF
TRBV9	-	TRBJ2-2	-	TGTGCCAGCAGCCCCCAGGGGTTACCGAACACCGGGGAGCTGTTTTTT	CASSPQGLPNTGELFF
TRBV19	-	TRBJ2-7	-	TGTGCCAGTAGTCCACCAGGGACGCCTTCCTACGAGCAGTACTTC	CASSPPGTPSYEQYF
TRBV30	-	TRBJ2-3	TRBD1	TGTGCCTGGAGTATAACAGGGGGGAGGTCAGATACGCAGTATTTT	CAWSITGGRSDTQYF
TRBV2	-	TRBJ2-7	TRBD1	TGTGCCAGCAGTGGGCAGGGGGCTTACTACGAGCAGTACTTC	CASSGQGAYYEQYF
TRBV7-9	-	TRBJ2-1	TRBD2	TGTGCCAGCAGCCCTGAGGGAAGCGGGATAGACAATGAGCAGTTCTTC	CASSPEGSGIDNEQFF
TRBV11-2	-	TRBJ1-4	TRBD1	TGTGCCAGCAGCTTAGGGGGGACAGGGGAGGAAAAACTGTTTTTT	CASSLGGTGEEKLFF
TRBV9	few	TRBJ1-2	-	TGTGCCAGCAGCACAGCCAACTATGGCTACACCTTC	CASSTANYGYTF
TRBV7-9	-	TRBJ1-2	-	TGTGCCAGCAGCCCCGGGGGGTCGGACTATGGCTACACCTTC	CASSPGGSDYGYTF
TRBV7-9	-	TRBJ2-5	-	TGTGCCAGCAGCCCGCAGGACGTATATCGTGAGACCCAGTACTTC	CASSPQDVYRETQYF
TRBV29-1	-	TRBJ2-2	-	TGCAGCGGCAGGGTTGTCGGGGAGCTGTTTTTT	CSGRVVGELFF
TRBV7-2	-	TRBJ2-7	-	TGTGCCAGCAGCTTAGCGCTGGGGGAAGACGACGACGAGCAGTACTTC	CASSLALGEDDDEQYF
TRBV2	once	TRBJ2-2	TRBD1	TGTGCCAGCAGGGACAGGGTCAACACCGGGGAGCTGTTTTTT	CASRDRVNTGELFF
TRBV5-5	-	TRBJ2-7	-	TGTGCCAGCGAAGGAAATCGATACGAGCAGTACTTC	CASEGNRYEQYF
TRBV4-1	-	TRBJ2-1	TRBD2	TGCGCCAGCAGCCAAGATGTCCCGGGGGGATACAATGAGCAGTTCTTC	CASSQDVPGGYNEQFF
TRBV7-9	-	TRBJ2-6	-	TGTGCCAGCAGCGCGGCGGTGTTCCCTGGGGCCAACGTCCTGACTTTC	CASSAAVFPGANVLTF
TRBV5-1	-	TRBJ2-7	TRBD2	TGCGCCAGCAGCGCAGGGTATCCGGGACTAGCGGGAGGGCCCGGAGACGAGCAGTACTTC	CASSAGYPGLAGGPGDEQYF
TRBV28	-	TRBJ1-4	TRBD1	TGTGCCAGCAGTTTTCTGGGACAGGCTCTTGCAACTAATGAAAAACTGTTTTTT	CASSFLGQALATNEKLFF